This T cell receptor beta chain was sequenced for a study of siplizumab effects on memory and regulatory T cells. V was pared by 3 bases and J by 3 bases, with 12 bases between. Germline CDR1 is SGHVS and CDR2 is FQNEAQ. CDR3 size: 15 residues. The study assayed around 9.2 x 10^4 TCR templates per sample. The repertoire was sequenced with immunoSEQ multiplex PCR; TCRdb's copy has only in-frame clones and lacks some. The sample includes around 100,000 clones, about 95% of them seen just once. Notes on this clone: The target antigen is unknown.

Study-level points and caveats: In unstimulated cells, naive T cells appeared more diverse than memory T cells and seemed major alloresponse contributors. Poor capture below about 10^-5 frequency left most alloreactive clones unmapped to unstimulated subsets.

This chain uses TRBV7-8 with TRBJ2-1; possible D gene TRBD1, 5 bases. The clonotype comes from a human donor in good health. Material: Tregs sorted from blood. The CDR3 loop reads CASSFRVGNYNEQFF. For the CDR3, the DNA is TGTGCCAGCAGCTTCAGGGTGGGGAACTACAATGAGCAGTTCTTC.